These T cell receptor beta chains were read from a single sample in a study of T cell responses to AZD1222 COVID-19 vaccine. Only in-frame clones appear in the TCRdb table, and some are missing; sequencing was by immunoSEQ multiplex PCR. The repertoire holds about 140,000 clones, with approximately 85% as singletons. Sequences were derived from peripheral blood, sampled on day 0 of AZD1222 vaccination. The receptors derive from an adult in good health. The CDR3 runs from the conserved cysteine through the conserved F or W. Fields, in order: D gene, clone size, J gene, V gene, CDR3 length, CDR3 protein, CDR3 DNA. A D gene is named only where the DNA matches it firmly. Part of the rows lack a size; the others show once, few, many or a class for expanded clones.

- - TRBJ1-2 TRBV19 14 CASRAVGANYGYTF TGTGCCAGTAGGGCAGTGGGAGCTAACTATGGCTACACCTTC
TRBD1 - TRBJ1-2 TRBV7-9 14 CASSSRDRDYGYTF TGTGCCAGCAGCTCCCGGGACAGAGACTATGGCTACACCTTC
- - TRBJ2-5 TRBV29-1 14 CSVEPSDREETQYF TGCAGCGTTGAACCATCCGACAGAGAAGAGACCCAGTACTTC
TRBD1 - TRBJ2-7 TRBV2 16 CASSDDRVRVSYEQYF TGTGCCAGCAGCGATGACAGGGTGAGGGTGTCCTACGAGCAGTACTTC
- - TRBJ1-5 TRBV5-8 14 CASSLGQNNQPQHF TGTGCCAGCAGCTTGGGACAGAACAATCAGCCCCAGCATTTT
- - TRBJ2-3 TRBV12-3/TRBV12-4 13 CASSLQPRDTQYF TGTGCCAGCAGTTTACAGCCGAGAGATACGCAGTATTTT
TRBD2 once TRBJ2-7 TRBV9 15 CASSVESSGGYEQYF TGTGCCAGCAGCGTAGAATCTAGCGGGGGCTACGAGCAGTACTTC
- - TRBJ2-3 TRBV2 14 CASSLGRGTDTQYF TGTGCCAGCAGTTTAGGGCGCGGCACAGATACGCAGTATTTT
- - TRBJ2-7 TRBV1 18 CTSSRETGNAPPSYEQYF TGCACCAGCAGCCGCGAGACCGGGAACGCTCCCCCTTCCTACGAGCAGTACTTC
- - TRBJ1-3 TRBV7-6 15 CASSLSSNSGNTIYF TGTGCCAGCAGCTTATCAAGCAACTCTGGAAACACCATATATTTT
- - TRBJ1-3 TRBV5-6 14 CASTGTPSGNTIYF TGTGCCAGTACCGGGACTCCCTCTGGAAACACCATATATTTT